This TCR beta chain was identified in a study of OX40 agonist ivuxolimab in advanced cancers. Study in general: There were three patients with partial responses, one having hepatocellular carcinoma and two cutaneous melanoma.

To note about this clone: Its antigen is undetermined.

CDR3 size: 12 residues. Trimming took 0 bases from V and 6 from J, leaving 4 bases between them. Germline V gene lookup returns CDR1 SGHDT and CDR2 YYEEEE. Sequenced by immunoSEQ multiplex PCR; TCRdb stores in-frame clones only, minus some. The sample has tens of thousands of clones; over 75% are singletons. Study-wide results and limits: Still undetermined is the antigen specificity of the expanded peripheral T cells.

This TCR came from an adult with an advanced solid tumor such as melanoma, head and neck, liver or kidney cancer. Sequencing used CD4+ or CD8+ T cells sorted from blood, obtained in a trial of the OX40 agonist ivuxolimab. This rearrangement joins TRBV5-6 to TRBJ1-5; D remains ambiguous. This chain's CDR3 is CASSLAGQPQHF. Here the CDR3 DNA reads TGTGCCAGCAGCTTGGCCGGTCAGCCCCAGCATTTT.